This passage covers 20 T cell receptor beta chains from one sample sequenced in a study of cytomegalovirus exposure and HLA in healthy donors (TCRdb year 2017). Library method: the immunoSEQ multiplex PCR assay. For the multiplex PCR, a mixture combining 60 forward primers for TCR Vbeta segments and 13 reverse primers for TCR Jbeta segments was used. The clones in this table, taken by TCRdb from immuneACCESS, are in-frame only. Not every clone is retained; where verified, under half of the shortfall comes from an unresolved V gene, and the cause of the rest is unknown. For this sample there are 100,000 to 150,000 clones; less than 85% appear just once. Of the sample, around 4% falls within the top ten clones. Sequences were obtained from PBMCs. The receptors stem from a woman aged 40 to 49 in good health and CMV-seronegative.

The J gene is TRBJ1-5, the V gene TRBV5-5; TRBD1 might be the D (5 bases). Trimming cost V 4 bases and J 1 base, with 15 bases left between them. This CDR3 is 16 amino acids long. Germline assignment: CDR1 SGHKS and CDR2 YYEKEE (reference sequence). The chain's CDR3 is CASSPGQGWSNQPQHF. The CDR3 region has the DNA TGTGCCAGCAGCCCAGGGCAGGGTTGGAGCAATCAGCCCCAGCATTTT.

The sample holds a few counts of this clone. This chain joins TRBV5-6 and TRBJ2-3, with 10 bases lining up with TRBD2. The J segment lost 0 bases and the V segment lost 2 bases, leaving 12 bases of the junction unmatched. Germline loops: CDR1 SGHDT, CDR2 YYEEEE. CDR3 length: 19 amino acids. The CDR3 DNA reads TGTGCCAGCAGCTTAGGTGGACGACTAGCGGGTTCTAGCACAGATACGCAGTATTTT. It codes for CASSLGGRLAGSSTDTQYF.

V usage is TRBV5-5 and J usage is TRBJ2-7; D possibly corresponds to TRBD2 (5 bases). The CDR3 covers 14 residues. Between the trimmed V and J ends, which lost 1 base and 7 bases, there was a span of 15 bases. The germline CDR1 and CDR2 sequences are SGHKS and YYEKEE (reference sequence). The CDR3 is CASSLLSAVGEQYF. CDR3 DNA: TGTGCCAGCAGCTTGTTATCAGCGGTCGGGGAGCAGTACTTC. The entire variable domain, with the rest obtained from reference TRBV5-5 and TRBJ2-7, is as follows: DAGVTQSPTHLIKTRGQQVTLRCSPISGHKSVSWYQQVLGQGPQFIFQYYEKEERGRGNFPDRFSARQFPNYSSELNVNALLLGDSALYLCASSLLSAVGEQYFGPGTRLTVT.

The chain carries TRBV9 and TRBJ2-5, with 10 bases matching TRBD1. CDR3 size: 15 residues. J was trimmed by 1 base and V by 4 bases; bases with no gene match: 4. CDR1 SGDLS and CDR2 YYNGEE come from the germline V gene. The CDR3 is CASSTGTGVQETQYF. In DNA form, the CDR3 reads TGTGCCAGCAGCACCGGGACAGGGGTCCAAGAGACCCAGTACTTC. Drawing the rest from reference TRBV9 and TRBJ2-5, the complete variable domain is DSGVTQTPKHLITATGQRVTLRCSPRSGDLSVYWYQQSLDQGLQFLIQYYNGEERAKGNILERFSAQQFPDLHSELNLSSLELGDSALYFCASSTGTGVQETQYFGPGTRLLVL.

The CDR3: CATSRVRTSGQETQYF. CDR3 in DNA: TGTGCCACCAGCAGAGTGAGGACTAGCGGTCAAGAGACCCAGTACTTC. V gene TRBV15 combines with J gene TRBJ2-5, with TRBD2 matching 10 bases. CDR3 length equals 16 residues. CDR1 is LNHNV and CDR2 is YYDKDF in the germline V gene (reference sequence). The junction had 4 bases not matched to a gene; V was cut back by 1 base and J by 2 bases.

This chain uses TRBV14 with TRBJ1-3, with TRBD1 identical over 7 bases. Germline CDR1 and CDR2: SGHDN and FVKESK. This CDR3 region has 13 residues. V lost 4 bases, J lost 9 bases, and 6 bases stayed unmatched. This CDR3 is CASSRGTGVTIYF. Here the CDR3 DNA reads TGTGCCAGCAGCCGGGGTACAGGGGTCACCATATATTTT. Variable domain in full (rest from reference TRBV14 and TRBJ1-3): EAGVTQFPSHSVIEKGQTVTLRCDPISGHDNLYWYRRVMGKEIKFLLHFVKESKQDESGMPNNRFLAERTGGTYSTLKVQPAELEDSGVYFCASSRGTGVTIYFGEGSWLTVV.

The gene calls are TRBV30 and TRBJ2-2, with D possibly matching TRBD2 (6 bases). Germline CDR1 is GTSNPN and CDR2 is SVGIG (reference sequence). Trimming pared 8 bases from V and 5 bases from J, leaving 9 bases between. The CDR3 is made up of 11 amino acids. CDR3 DNA sequence: TGTGCCCACGGGAGAACCGGGGAGCTGTTTTTT. As protein: CAHGRTGELFF.

The chain is built from TRBV7-8 and TRBJ2-1; 9 nucleotides align to TRBD2. Trimming cost V 1 base and J 9 bases; bases outside gene matches: 7. This CDR3 has 15 residues. CDR1 and CDR2 from the germline V gene are SGHVS and FQNEAQ. The CDR3 reads CASSLDGGGALEQFF. CDR3 nucleotide sequence: TGTGCCAGCAGCTTAGATGGCGGGGGGGCCCTTGAGCAGTTCTTC.

This clone was seen repeatedly, ten times or more. This chain connects TRBV29-1 to TRBJ2-7, with 8 nucleotides matching TRBD1. This CDR3 spans 14 amino acids. The trim removed 3 bases at V and 6 bases at J, leaving 10 bases unmatched. CDR1 and CDR2 from the germline V gene are SQVTM and ANQGSEA. In DNA, the CDR3 is TGCAGCGTTGAGGTGGGACAGGTATCAGTCGAGCAGTACTTC. Its protein is CSVEVGQVSVEQYF.

The chain joins TRBV5-1 to TRBJ2-7; TRBD2 is a possible D gene (6 bases). Germline V lookup: CDR1 SGHRS, CDR2 YFSETQ. The CDR3 has 16 amino acids. With 0 bases removed from V and 0 bases from J, the gap between germline ends came to 13 bases. The CDR3 here is CASSLAVNSGSYEQYF. CDR3 in DNA: TGCGCCAGCAGCTTGGCCGTAAATAGCGGCTCCTACGAGCAGTACTTC.

The V gene is TRBV7-2, the J gene TRBJ2-1, with D possibly being TRBD2 (6 bases). This CDR3 contains 18 residues. Germline V CDR1 and CDR2: SGHTA, FQGNSA. Trimming removed 5 bases from V and 2 bases from J, with 22 bases in between. The CDR3 region is CASSLVVGRGLAYNEQFF. In nucleotides, the CDR3 is TGTGCCAGCAGCCTAGTCGTCGGGCGGGGACTGGCCTACAATGAGCAGTTCTTC.

V gene TRBV7-6 combines with J gene TRBJ1-1; D uncertain. The CDR3 is 15 residues long. Germline CDR1 reads SGHVS; CDR2 reads FNYEAQ. Trimming took 5 bases from V and 1 from J, leaving 14 bases between them. CDR3 in amino acids: CASSQQAGTNTEAFF. Here the CDR3 DNA reads TGTGCCAGCAGCCAACAAGCGGGAACGAACACTGAAGCTTTCTTT.

The chain joins TRBV6-5 to TRBJ2-7; no clear D gene. The CDR3 totals 12 residues. Germline V gene sequence: CDR1 MNHEY, CDR2 SVGAGI. V lost 8 bases, J lost 1 base, and 9 bases lay in between. CDR3 loop: CASGPRSYEQYF. The DNA for the CDR3 is TGTGCCAGCGGTCCTAGGTCCTACGAGCAGTACTTC.

In its sample, this clone was seen a few times. The sample contains more than one DNA sequence encoding this CDR3. The V gene is TRBV10-3, the J gene TRBJ2-7; 11 bases line up with TRBD2. The CDR3 covers 16 residues. The germline gives CDR1 ENHRY, CDR2 SYGVKD. With 0 bases clipped from V and 4 bases from J, the junction kept 5 bases outside the gene matches. The CDR3 sequence: CAISESTSGRGYEQYF. As DNA, the CDR3 is TGTGCCATCAGTGAGTCAACTAGCGGGAGAGGTTACGAGCAGTACTTC.

V gene TRBV7-6 combines with J gene TRBJ2-3; weak D call: TRBD2 (5 bases). Germline CDR1 SGHVS, CDR2 FNYEAQ. The germline V and J ends were trimmed by 4 bases and 3 bases, with 8 bases remaining between them. The CDR3 is made up of 13 amino acids. The CDR3 sequence: CASSWTSTDTQYF. As DNA, the CDR3 is TGTGCCAGCAGCTGGACTTCAACAGATACGCAGTATTTT.

The chain recombines TRBV6-5 with TRBJ2-5; 7 nucleotides match TRBD1. Gene TRBJ2-7 matches the end of the DNA better, so the J call may be wrong. CDR1 is MNHEY and CDR2 is SVGAGI in the germline V gene. The CDR3 consists of 14 residues. DNA for the CDR3: TGTGCCAGAAATACCGGGACAGTAATCTACGAGCAGTACTTC. Translating it yields CARNTGTVIYEQYF.

The J gene is TRBJ1-5, the V gene TRBV6-5, with D maybe TRBD1 (5 bases). Germline V gene data show CDR1 as MNHEY and CDR2 as SVGAGI. Trimming shortened V by 6 bases and J by 3 bases, and 15 bases separated the two germline ends. The CDR3 is 15 amino acids. The CDR3: CASSQDSNFNQPQHF. The CDR3 DNA reads TGTGCCAGCAGCCAAGACAGTAACTTCAATCAGCCCCAGCATTTT.

This chain joins TRBV2 and TRBJ2-7; possible D gene TRBD1, 7 bases. Trimming left V 8 bases short and J 0 bases short, with 14 bases between. The CDR3 totals 14 residues. CDR1 and CDR2 from the germline V gene are SNHLY and FYNNEI. This CDR3 reads CASRSGGRSYEQYF. CDR3 DNA: TGTGCCAGCCGGTCAGGGGGGCGCTCCTACGAGCAGTACTTC.

The chain recombines TRBV5-4 with TRBJ2-3; 11 bases match TRBD2. Per germline, CDR1 SGHNT and CDR2 YYREEE (reference sequence). This CDR3 comprises 16 residues. V was clipped by 4 bases and J by 6 bases; unmatched bases: 10. The CDR3 bases are TGTGCCAGCAGCCGAGGGGGGACTAGCGGCATGGATACGCAGTATTTT. Its protein is CASSRGGTSGMDTQYF.

This clone turned up a few times. The chain combines TRBV27 with TRBJ2-7, with D possibly TRBD1 on 6 matching bases. CDR1 MNHEY and CDR2 SMNVEV come from the germline V gene (reference sequence). V lost 6 bases and J lost 0, with 30 bases in between. The CDR3 consists of 20 residues. The CDR3 loop reads CASREGLGALGFSSSYEQYF. DNA for the CDR3: TGTGCCAGCAGAGAAGGACTGGGGGCCCTAGGATTCTCGAGCTCCTACGAGCAGTACTTC.